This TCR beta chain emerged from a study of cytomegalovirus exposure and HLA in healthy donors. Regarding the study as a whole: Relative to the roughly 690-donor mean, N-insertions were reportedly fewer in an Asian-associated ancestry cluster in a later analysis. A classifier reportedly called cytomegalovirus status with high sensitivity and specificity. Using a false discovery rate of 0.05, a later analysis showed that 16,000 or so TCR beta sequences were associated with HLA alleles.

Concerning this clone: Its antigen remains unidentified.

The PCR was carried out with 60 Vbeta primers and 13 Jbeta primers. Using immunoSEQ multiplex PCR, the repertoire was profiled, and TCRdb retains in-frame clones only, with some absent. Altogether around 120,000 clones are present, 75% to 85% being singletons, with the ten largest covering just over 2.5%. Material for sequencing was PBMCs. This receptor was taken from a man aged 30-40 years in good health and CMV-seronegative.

In DNA, the CDR3 is TGTGCCAGTAGTATCGGACAGGACACGAACACTGAAGCTTTCTTT. Protein: CASSIGQDTNTEAFF. The gene calls are TRBV19 and TRBJ1-1, with 7 bases matching TRBD1. V was clipped by 3 bases and J by 1 base; unmatched bases: 5. The CDR3 has 15 residues. Germline CDR1 LNHDA, CDR2 SQIVND (reference sequence).